This paragraph reports one T cell receptor beta chain. Its antigen is not identified. This specimen belongs to a study of radiotherapy plus CTLA-4 blockade in lung cancer. Broader study findings: Some TCR clones had been derived from tumors. These clones expanded in peripheral blood after radiotherapy plus ipilimumab. Early blood T cell clone changes and increased post-radiation serum interferon-beta were reportedly the strongest response predictors.

Focal radiation plus CTLA-4 blockade with ipilimumab was administered to patients who had chemo-refractory metastatic non-small-cell lung cancer. Here immunoSEQ multiplex PCR was the method, and the copy in TCRdb shows in-frame clones only, minus some. The sample carries about 98,000 clones, roughly 80% recorded once. The sequence was obtained from a human donor with non-small cell lung cancer who had a partial response to radiotherapy plus ipilimumab. The material was peripheral blood, obtained from a patient treated with radiotherapy plus ipilimumab.

CDR3 loop: CASSPPRGLEETQYF. The DNA for the CDR3 is TGTGCCAGCTCCCCCCCCAGGGGGCTGGAAGAGACCCAGTACTTC. The chain employs TRBV5-4 and TRBJ2-5; TRBD1 matches at 8 bases. Trimming removed 7 bases from V and 3 bases from J; junction bases left unmatched: 11. This CDR3 spans 15 amino acids. Germline V CDR1 and CDR2: SGHNT, YYREEE (reference sequence).